Below, 8 T cell receptor beta chains from the same sample are listed, as sequenced in a study of technical replicates of blood from several donors. Using immunoSEQ multiplex PCR, the repertoire was profiled, and TCRdb retains in-frame clones only, with some absent. Among some 85,000 clones listed, roughly 96% were seen once. Input material: T cells isolated from PBMCs. The receptors originated from a human donor in good health.

The CDR3 nucleotides read TGTGCCAGCAGCTTACAGGGGCACGAGCAGTACTTC. Translation: CASSLQGHEQYF. The chain has TRBV7-9 and TRBJ2-7; D is possibly TRBD1 (6 bases). V lost 2 bases and J lost 5, with 7 bases in between. Germline loops: CDR1 SEHNR, CDR2 FQNEAQ (reference sequence). The CDR3 extends over 12 amino acids. Filled out from reference TRBV7-9 and TRBJ2-7, the complete variable domain reads DTGVSQNPRHKITKRGQNVTFRCDPISEHNRLYWYRQTLGQGPEFLTYFQNEAQLEKSRLLSDRFSAERPKGSFSTLEIQRTEQGDSAMYLCASSLQGHEQYFGPGTRLTVT.

The CDR3 sequence is CASSAGTSGPDTQYF. The CDR3 DNA reads as TGTGCCAGCAGTGCCGGGACTAGCGGGCCAGATACGCAGTATTTT. This chain links TRBV6-4 with TRBJ2-3, with 12 bases identical to TRBD2. V dropped 4 bases and J dropped 4; count of bases not matched to a gene: 3. The CDR3 extends over 15 amino acids. Germline V gene data show CDR1 as MRHNA and CDR2 as SNTAGT.

This chain joins TRBV10-2 and TRBJ2-7, with a tentative D call TRBD1 (6 bases). Germline loops: CDR1 WSHSY, CDR2 SAAADI. The length of the CDR3 is 11 residues. Trimming removed 8 bases from V and 4 bases from J, with 9 bases in between. CDR3 nucleotide sequence: TGCGCCAGCGGAACAGGGTACGAGCAGTACTTC. Its protein product is CASGTGYEQYF.

The chain combines TRBV28 with TRBJ1-1; D ambiguous. The germline V gene has CDR1 MDHEN and CDR2 SYDVKM. V lost 3 bases and J lost 6, with 11 bases in between. The CDR3 runs to 13 residues. The CDR3 DNA follows: TGTGCCAGCAGTTTCTCAATCACAGCTGAAGCTTTCTTT. It translates to CASSFSITAEAFF.

This sequence joins TRBV5-1 and TRBJ2-6; D gene ambiguous. The ends were cut back, 4 bases at V and 0 bases at J, with 5 bases in the middle. CDR1 and CDR2 from the germline V gene are SGHRS and YFSETQ. This CDR3 is 14 amino acids long. This CDR3 reads CASSVDSGANVLTF. CDR3 nucleotides: TGCGCCAGCAGCGTAGACTCTGGGGCCAACGTCCTGACTTTC.

The chain combines TRBV2 with TRBJ2-1; 7 bases align to TRBD1. CDR3 length: 15 amino acids. Germline trimming cut 7 bases from V and 2 bases from J; bases unmatched to any gene: 8. The germline gives CDR1 SNHLY, CDR2 FYNNEI. The CDR3 is CASTRDRAAYNEQFF. CDR3 sequence (DNA): TGTGCCAGCACCCGTGACAGGGCGGCCTACAATGAGCAGTTCTTC. Supplemented by reference TRBV2 and TRBJ2-1, the full variable domain reads EPEVTQTPSHQVTQMGQEVILRCVPISNHLYFYWYRQILGQKVEFLVSFYNNEISEKSEIFDDQFSVERPDGSNFTLKIRSTKLEDSAMYFCASTRDRAAYNEQFFGPGTRLTVL.

CDR3 sequence reads: CASSQVGEWTEAFF. The CDR3 coding sequence is TGCGCCAGCAGCCAAGTCGGAGAGTGGACTGAAGCTTTCTTT. The chain is built from TRBV4-1 and TRBJ1-1; no clear D. The CDR3 sequence is 14 residues long. Trimming stripped 1 base from V and 5 bases from J, with 11 bases between. Germline-derived CDR1 and CDR2 are MGHRA and YSYEKL.

V is TRBV5-4 and J is TRBJ2-2; D perhaps matches TRBD2 (6 bases). V was pared by 1 base and J by 5 bases, with 12 bases between. This CDR3 has 15 residues. From germline, CDR1 is SGHNT and CDR2 YYREEE (reference sequence). The CDR3 sequence is CASSLPGTGTGELFF. In DNA, the CDR3 is TGTGCCAGCAGCTTGCCCGGGACTGGTACCGGGGAGCTGTTTTTT.